This is a list of T cell receptor beta chains from one sample in a study of T cells after yellow fever vaccination. TCRdb recomputed calls from the 5' RACE reads with MiXCR, one row per CDR3 protein. The sample lists roughly 250,000 distinct CDR3 sequences, 10% to 15% occurring once. Sequencing used CD4+ T cells sorted from PBMCs, obtained 45 days after the yellow fever booster vaccination. Receptors were obtained from a man younger than 40 who received the YFV17D yellow fever vaccine. Both conserved end residues are part of each CDR3. The order of the fields is clone size, J gene, V gene, D gene, CDR3 length, CDR3 protein, CDR3 DNA. D genes are given only for firm matches. Size tells how often a clone was seen (once, few, many) or the class of an expanded clone, and some rows leave it out.

few,TRBJ2-2,TRBV10-3,-,14,CAISPSKNTGELFF,TGTGCCATCAGTCCGTCTAAGAACACCGGGGAGCTGTTTTTT
few,TRBJ2-1,TRBV10-1,-,13,CASRAVGGDEQFF,TGCGCCAGCAGGGCGGTCGGGGGCGATGAGCAGTTCTTC
-,TRBJ2-1,TRBV7-9,-,12,CASSPDEGEQFF,TGTGCCAGCAGCCCCGACGAGGGGGAGCAGTTCTTC
few,TRBJ2-7,TRBV12-3/TRBV12-4,TRBD1,15,CASSRRGQGAYEQYF,TGTGCCAGCAGTCGCCGGGGACAGGGGGCCTACGAGCAGTACTTC
few,TRBJ2-2,TRBV11-2,TRBD2,18,CASSLVPSGSFETGELFF,TGTGCCAGCAGCTTAGTTCCTAGCGGGAGTTTCGAAACCGGGGAGCTGTTTTTT
-,TRBJ2-2,TRBV25-1,-,16,CASSDVGDPGVRELFF,TGTGCCAGCAGTGACGTCGGGGACCCCGGCGTCCGGGAGCTGTTTTTT
-,TRBJ1-1,TRBV7-2,TRBD1,16,CASSLRRSGTDTEAFF,TGTGCCAGCAGCTTGCGCAGATCCGGGACAGACACTGAAGCTTTCTTT
-,TRBJ2-7,TRBV7-9,-,14,CASSHYRGAYEQYF,TGTGCCAGCAGCCACTACCGGGGAGCCTACGAGCAGTACTTC
few,TRBJ2-6,TRBV12-3/TRBV12-4,-,16,CASSRKRSSGANVLTF,TGTGCCAGCAGTAGGAAAAGGAGCTCTGGGGCCAACGTCCTGACTTTC
-,TRBJ2-7,TRBV19,-,15,CASSIGTLISYEQYF,TGTGCCAGTAGTATAGGGACGCTAATATCCTACGAGCAGTACTTC
-,TRBJ2-2,TRBV20-1,TRBD2,16,CSASIPLTSGTGELFF,TGCAGTGCTAGTATACCCCTGACTAGCGGTACCGGGGAGCTGTTTTTT
few,TRBJ2-1,TRBV7-2,TRBD2,15,CASSSAAGAYNEQFF,TGTGCCAGCAGTTCAGCAGCGGGGGCCTACAATGAGCAGTTCTTC
few,TRBJ1-6,TRBV30,-,15,CAWSGGRISGSPLHF,TGTGCCTGGAGTGGGGGGAGAATTAGTGGGTCACCCCTCCACTTT
-,TRBJ2-7,TRBV7-9,TRBD1,13,CASEGTVSYEQYF,TGTGCCAGCGAGGGGACAGTTTCCTACGAGCAGTACTTC
-,TRBJ2-5,TRBV12-3/TRBV12-4,-,14,CASSLAARVETQYF,TGTGCCAGCAGTTTGGCGGCCAGGGTGGAGACCCAGTACTTC
few,TRBJ2-2,TRBV9,-,15,CASSVATPGTGELFF,TGTGCCAGCAGCGTAGCGACTCCCGGGACCGGGGAGCTGTTTTTT
-,TRBJ1-6,TRBV3-1,TRBD1,14,CASSLGTVDSPLHF,TGTGCCAGCAGCCTCGGGACAGTTGATTCACCCCTCCACTTT
many,TRBJ2-5,TRBV29-1,-,14,CSAAPTGSIETQYF,TGCAGCGCTGCACCTACCGGGTCTATAGAGACCCAGTACTTC
few,TRBJ2-4,TRBV7-2,TRBD2,14,CASSRAGGNNIQYF,TGTGCCAGCAGCCGGGCGGGGGGAAACAACATTCAGTACTTC
-,TRBJ2-3,TRBV6-1,TRBD2,15,CASRGLAGVGDTQYF,TGTGCCAGCAGAGGACTAGCGGGAGTAGGAGATACGCAGTATTTT
few,TRBJ1-1,TRBV20-1,-,15,CSAKRGLRGNTEAFF,TGCAGTGCTAAAAGGGGACTCCGGGGAAACACTGAAGCTTTCTTT
-,TRBJ2-2,TRBV2,TRBD1,13,CASRTGLNGELFF,TGTGCCAGCAGGACAGGGTTAAACGGGGAGCTGTTTTTT
few,TRBJ2-1,TRBV28,TRBD2,14,CASSLTSGRGEQFF,TGTGCCAGCAGTTTAACTAGCGGGAGGGGGGAGCAGTTCTTC
few,TRBJ2-7,TRBV28,TRBD1,13,CASSRQGAREQYF,TGTGCCAGCAGTCGACAGGGGGCGAGGGAGCAGTACTTC
few,TRBJ2-3,TRBV20-1,TRBD2,13,CSEGGLGTDTQYF,TGCAGTGAAGGGGGACTAGGCACAGATACGCAGTATTTT
few,TRBJ2-5,TRBV12-3/TRBV12-4,TRBD1,16,CASRRVGTGGAETQYF,TGTGCCAGCAGGAGGGTGGGGACAGGGGGCGCGGAGACCCAGTACTTC
-,TRBJ2-1,TRBV12-3/TRBV12-4,TRBD2,16,CASSLVVTVGGGEQFF,TGTGCCAGCAGTTTGGTAGTTACTGTTGGGGGGGGTGAGCAGTTCTTC
-,TRBJ2-3,TRBV5-4,-,15,CASSGTGTRTDTQYF,TGTGCCAGCAGCGGTACCGGGACCCGCACAGATACGCAGTATTTT
few,TRBJ1-1,TRBV30,-,13,CAWRISGPTEAFF,TGTGCCTGGAGAATATCGGGGCCCACTGAAGCTTTCTTT
-,TRBJ1-5,TRBV7-2,-,15,CASSLDGRLNQPQHF,TGTGCCAGCAGCTTAGACGGCAGACTAAATCAGCCCCAGCATTTT
few,TRBJ1-5,TRBV6-1,-,13,CASRIYSNQPQHF,TGTGCCAGCAGAATCTATAGCAATCAGCCCCAGCATTTT
few,TRBJ2-5,TRBV20-1,-,13,CSAIGQGPETQYF,TGCAGTGCTATTGGGCAGGGCCCAGAGACCCAGTACTTC